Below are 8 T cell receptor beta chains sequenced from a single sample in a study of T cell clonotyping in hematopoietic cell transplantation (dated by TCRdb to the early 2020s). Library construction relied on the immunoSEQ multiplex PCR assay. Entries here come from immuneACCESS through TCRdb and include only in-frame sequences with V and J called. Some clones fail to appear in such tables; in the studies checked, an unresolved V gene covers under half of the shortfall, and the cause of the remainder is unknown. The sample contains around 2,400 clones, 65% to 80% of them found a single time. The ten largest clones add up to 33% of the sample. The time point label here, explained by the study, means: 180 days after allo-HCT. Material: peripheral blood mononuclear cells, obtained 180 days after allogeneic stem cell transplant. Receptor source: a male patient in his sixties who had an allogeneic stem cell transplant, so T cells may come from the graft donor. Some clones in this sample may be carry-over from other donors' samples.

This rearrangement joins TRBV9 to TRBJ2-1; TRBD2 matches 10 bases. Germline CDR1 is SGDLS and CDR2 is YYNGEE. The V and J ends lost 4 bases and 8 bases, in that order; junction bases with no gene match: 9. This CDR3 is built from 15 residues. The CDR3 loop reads CASSRSGRAWDEQFF. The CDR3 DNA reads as TGTGCCAGCAGCCGGAGCGGGAGGGCCTGGGATGAGCAGTTCTTC.

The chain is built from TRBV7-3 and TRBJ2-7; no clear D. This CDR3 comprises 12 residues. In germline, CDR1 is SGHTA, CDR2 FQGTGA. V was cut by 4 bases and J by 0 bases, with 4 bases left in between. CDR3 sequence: CASSSSSYEQYF. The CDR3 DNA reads TGTGCCAGCAGCTCGAGCTCCTACGAGCAGTACTTC.

The CDR3 here is CASSLWTGEKLFF. The CDR3 DNA reads as TGTGCCAGCAGCTTGTGGACGGGCGAAAAACTGTTTTTT. V is TRBV5-6 and J is TRBJ1-4, with no clear D. V shed 1 base and J shed 8 bases, with 9 bases lying between them. This CDR3 is built from 13 residues. Germline assignment: CDR1 SGHDT and CDR2 YYEEEE.

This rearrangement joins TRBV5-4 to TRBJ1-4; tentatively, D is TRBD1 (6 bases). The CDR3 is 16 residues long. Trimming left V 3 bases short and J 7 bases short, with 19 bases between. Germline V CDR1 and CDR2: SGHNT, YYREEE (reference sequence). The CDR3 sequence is CASSSGGGALGEKLFF. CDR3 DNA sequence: TGTGCCAGCAGCTCCGGCGGGGGGGCATTAGGTGAAAAACTGTTTTTT. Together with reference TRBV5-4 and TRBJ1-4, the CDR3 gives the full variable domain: ETGVTQSPTHLIKTRGQQVTLRCSSQSGHNTVSWYQQALGQGPQFIFQYYREEENGRGNFPPRFSGLQFPNYSSELNVNALELDDSALYLCASSSGGGALGEKLFFGSGTQLSVL.

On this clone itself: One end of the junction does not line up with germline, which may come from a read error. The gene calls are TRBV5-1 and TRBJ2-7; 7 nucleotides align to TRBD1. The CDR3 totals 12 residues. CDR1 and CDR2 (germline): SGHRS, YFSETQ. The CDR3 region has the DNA TGCGCCAGCAGCTTGGAAGGCAGGGGGTCGGACTTC. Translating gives CASSLEGRGSDF.

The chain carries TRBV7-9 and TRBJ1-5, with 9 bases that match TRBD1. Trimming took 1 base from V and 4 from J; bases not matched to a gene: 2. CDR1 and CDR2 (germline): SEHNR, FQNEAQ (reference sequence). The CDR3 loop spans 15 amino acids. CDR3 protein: CASSLGGTGNQPQHF. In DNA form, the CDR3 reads TGTGCCAGCAGCTTAGGTGGGACAGGGAATCAGCCCCAGCATTTT.

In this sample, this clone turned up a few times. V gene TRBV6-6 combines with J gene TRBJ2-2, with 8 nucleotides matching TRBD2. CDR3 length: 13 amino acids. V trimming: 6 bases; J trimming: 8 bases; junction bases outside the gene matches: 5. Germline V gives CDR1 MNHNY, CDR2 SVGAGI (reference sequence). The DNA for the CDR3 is TGTGCCAGCAGAACCGGGACTAGAGGGGAGCTGTTTTTT. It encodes CASRTGTRGELFF.

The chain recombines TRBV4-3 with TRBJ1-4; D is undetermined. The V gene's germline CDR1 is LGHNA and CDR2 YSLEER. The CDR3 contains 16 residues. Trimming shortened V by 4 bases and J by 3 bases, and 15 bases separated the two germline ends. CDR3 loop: CASSRSGIRSNEKLFF. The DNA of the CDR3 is TGCGCCAGCAGCCGTTCGGGGATTAGGTCTAATGAAAAACTGTTTTTT.